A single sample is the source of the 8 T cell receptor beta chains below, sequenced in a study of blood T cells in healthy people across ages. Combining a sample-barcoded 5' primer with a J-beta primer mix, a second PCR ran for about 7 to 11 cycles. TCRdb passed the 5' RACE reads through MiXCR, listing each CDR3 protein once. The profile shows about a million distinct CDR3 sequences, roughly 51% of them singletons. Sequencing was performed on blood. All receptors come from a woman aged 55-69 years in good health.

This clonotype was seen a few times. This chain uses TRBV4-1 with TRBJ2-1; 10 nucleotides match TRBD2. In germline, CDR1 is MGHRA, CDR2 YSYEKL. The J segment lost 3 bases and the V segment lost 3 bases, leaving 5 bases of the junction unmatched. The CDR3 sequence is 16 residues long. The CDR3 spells CASSQGAGGGYNEQFF. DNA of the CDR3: TGCGCCAGCAGCCAGGGAGCGGGAGGGGGCTACAATGAGCAGTTCTTC.

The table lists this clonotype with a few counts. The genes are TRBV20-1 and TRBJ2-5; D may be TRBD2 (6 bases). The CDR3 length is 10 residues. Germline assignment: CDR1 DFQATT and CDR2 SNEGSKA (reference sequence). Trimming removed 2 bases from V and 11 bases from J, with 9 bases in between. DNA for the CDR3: TGCAGTGCTAGACTCGGGGGTCAGTACTTC. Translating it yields CSARLGGQYF.

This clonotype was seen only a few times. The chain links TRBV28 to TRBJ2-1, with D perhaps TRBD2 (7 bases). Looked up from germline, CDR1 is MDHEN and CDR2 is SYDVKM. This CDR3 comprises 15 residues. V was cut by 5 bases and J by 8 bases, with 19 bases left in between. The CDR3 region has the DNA TGTGCCAGCAGTCCAGCGGGCGGGGGCGGGGATGAGCAGTTCTTC. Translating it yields CASSPAGGGGDEQFF.

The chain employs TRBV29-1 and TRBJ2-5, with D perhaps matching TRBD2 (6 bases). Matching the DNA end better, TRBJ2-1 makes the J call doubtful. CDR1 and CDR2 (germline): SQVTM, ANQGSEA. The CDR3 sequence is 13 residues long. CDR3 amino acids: CSVAAGNQETQFF. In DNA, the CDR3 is TGCAGCGTTGCCGCGGGGAACCAAGAGACCCAGTTCTTC.

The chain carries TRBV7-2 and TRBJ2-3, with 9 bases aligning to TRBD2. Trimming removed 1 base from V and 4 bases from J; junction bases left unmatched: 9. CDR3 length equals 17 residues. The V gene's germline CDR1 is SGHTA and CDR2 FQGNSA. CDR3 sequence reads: CASSLEGREGHPDTQYF. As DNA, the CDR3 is TGTGCCAGCAGCTTAGAAGGGCGGGAGGGTCACCCAGATACGCAGTATTTT.

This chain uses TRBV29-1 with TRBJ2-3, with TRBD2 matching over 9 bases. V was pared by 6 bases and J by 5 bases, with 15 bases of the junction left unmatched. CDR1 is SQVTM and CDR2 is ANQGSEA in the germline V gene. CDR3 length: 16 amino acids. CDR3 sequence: CSVETLGSGRIDTQYF. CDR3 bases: TGCAGCGTGGAGACCTTGGGCAGCGGGAGGATAGATACGCAGTATTTT.

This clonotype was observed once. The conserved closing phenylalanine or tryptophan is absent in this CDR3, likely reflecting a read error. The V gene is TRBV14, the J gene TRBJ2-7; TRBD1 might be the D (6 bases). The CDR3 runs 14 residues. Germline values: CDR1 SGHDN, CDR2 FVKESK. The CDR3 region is CAGSHWLTGYEQYL. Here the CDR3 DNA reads TGTGCCGGCAGCCACTGGCTGACAGGTTACGAGCAGTACCTC.

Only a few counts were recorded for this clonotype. The CDR3 nucleotides are TGCGCCAGCAGCGGGACCGGGACAGATGGCTACACCTTC. As protein: CASSGTGTDGYTF. This chain connects TRBV5-1 to TRBJ1-2, with TRBD1 matching over 7 bases. This CDR3 has 13 amino acids. Germline V gives CDR1 SGHRS, CDR2 YFSETQ. V lost 4 bases to trimming and J lost 6 bases; unmatched junction nucleotides: 6.